This section outlines one T cell receptor beta chain sequence together with its context. Its target is not known. CDR3 sequences, V/J genes, frequencies and template counts came from survey-depth TCRbeta sequencing. Sequencing used immunoSEQ multiplex PCR; TCRdb keeps in-frame clones, though not all of them. The data show 28,000 or so clones, about 90% seen once. This sample is part of a study of tissue T cells after allogeneic stem cell transplantation. Across the study: Every graft-versus-host disease patient had gastrointestinal disease and got several lines of graft-versus-host disease therapy. Findings of the study overall: Tissue-detected TCR repertoire was only partly captured by blood and spleen T cells. Anatomically similar tissues had similar TCR repertoires within each patient.

CDR3 length: 13 residues. The germline gives CDR1 KGHSH, CDR2 LQKENI. The V segment lost 5 bases and the J segment 8 bases; nucleotides outside the gene matches: 6. The sequence was obtained from an older male donor who later had graft-versus-host disease after an allogeneic stem cell transplant. The source was blood, collected before transplantation. V and J are TRBV18 and TRBJ1-2; 9 positions match TRBD1. The CDR3 spells CASSEDRGSGYTF. The CDR3 nucleotides read TGTGCCAGCTCAGAGGACAGGGGCAGCGGCTACACCTTC.